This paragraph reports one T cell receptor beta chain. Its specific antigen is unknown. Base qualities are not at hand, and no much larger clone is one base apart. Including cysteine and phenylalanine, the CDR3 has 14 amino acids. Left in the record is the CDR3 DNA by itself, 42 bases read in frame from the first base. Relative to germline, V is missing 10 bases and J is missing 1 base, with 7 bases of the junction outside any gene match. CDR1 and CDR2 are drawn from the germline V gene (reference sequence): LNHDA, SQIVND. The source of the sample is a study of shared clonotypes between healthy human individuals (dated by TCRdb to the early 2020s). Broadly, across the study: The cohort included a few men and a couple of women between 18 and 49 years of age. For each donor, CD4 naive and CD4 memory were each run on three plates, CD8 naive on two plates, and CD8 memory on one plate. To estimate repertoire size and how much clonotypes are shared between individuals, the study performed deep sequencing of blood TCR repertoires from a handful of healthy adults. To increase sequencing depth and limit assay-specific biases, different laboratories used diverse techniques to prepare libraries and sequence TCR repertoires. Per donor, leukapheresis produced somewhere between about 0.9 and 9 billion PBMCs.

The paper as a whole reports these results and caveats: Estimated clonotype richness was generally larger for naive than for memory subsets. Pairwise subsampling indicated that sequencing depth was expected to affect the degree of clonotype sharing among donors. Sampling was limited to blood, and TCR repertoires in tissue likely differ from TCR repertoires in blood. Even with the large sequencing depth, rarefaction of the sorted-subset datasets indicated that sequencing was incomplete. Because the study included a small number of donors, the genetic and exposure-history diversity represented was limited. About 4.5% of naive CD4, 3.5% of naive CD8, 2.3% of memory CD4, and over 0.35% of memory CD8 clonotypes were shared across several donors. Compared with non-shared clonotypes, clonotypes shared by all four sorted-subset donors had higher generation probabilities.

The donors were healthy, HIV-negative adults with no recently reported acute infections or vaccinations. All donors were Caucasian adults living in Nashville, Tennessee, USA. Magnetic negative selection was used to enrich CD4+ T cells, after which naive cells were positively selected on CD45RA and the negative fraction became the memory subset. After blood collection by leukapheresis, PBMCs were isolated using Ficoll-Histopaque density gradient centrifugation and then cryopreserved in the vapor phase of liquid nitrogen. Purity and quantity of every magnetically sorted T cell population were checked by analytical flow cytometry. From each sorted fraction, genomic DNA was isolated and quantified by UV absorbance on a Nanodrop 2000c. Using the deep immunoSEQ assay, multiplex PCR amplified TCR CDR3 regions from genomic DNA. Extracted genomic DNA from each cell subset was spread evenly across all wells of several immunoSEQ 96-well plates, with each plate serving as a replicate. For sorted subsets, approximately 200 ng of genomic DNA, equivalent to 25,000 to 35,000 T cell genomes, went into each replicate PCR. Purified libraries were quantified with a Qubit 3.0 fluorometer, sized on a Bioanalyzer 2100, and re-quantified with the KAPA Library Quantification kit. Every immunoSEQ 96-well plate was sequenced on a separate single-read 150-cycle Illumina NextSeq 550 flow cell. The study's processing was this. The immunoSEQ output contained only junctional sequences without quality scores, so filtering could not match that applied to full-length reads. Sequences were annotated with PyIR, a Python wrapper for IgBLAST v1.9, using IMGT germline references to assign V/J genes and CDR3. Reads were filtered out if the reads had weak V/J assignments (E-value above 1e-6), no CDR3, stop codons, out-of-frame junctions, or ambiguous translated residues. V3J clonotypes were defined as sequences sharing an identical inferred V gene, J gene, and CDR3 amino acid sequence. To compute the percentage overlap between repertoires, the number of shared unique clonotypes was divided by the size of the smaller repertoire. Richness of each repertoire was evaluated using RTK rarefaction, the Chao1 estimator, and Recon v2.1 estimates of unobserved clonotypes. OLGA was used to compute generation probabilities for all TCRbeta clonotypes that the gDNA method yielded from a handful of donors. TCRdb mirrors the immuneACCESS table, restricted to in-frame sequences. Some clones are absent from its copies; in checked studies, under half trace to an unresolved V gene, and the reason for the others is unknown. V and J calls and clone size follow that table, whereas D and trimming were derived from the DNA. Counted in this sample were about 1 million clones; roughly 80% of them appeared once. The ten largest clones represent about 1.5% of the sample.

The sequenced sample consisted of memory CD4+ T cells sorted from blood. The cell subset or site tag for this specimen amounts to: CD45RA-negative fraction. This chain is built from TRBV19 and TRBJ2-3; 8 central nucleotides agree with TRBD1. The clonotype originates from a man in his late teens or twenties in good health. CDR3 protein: CATSTGAGTDTQYF. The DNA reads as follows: TGTGCCACCTCGACAGGGGCAGGCACAGATACGCAGTATTTT.